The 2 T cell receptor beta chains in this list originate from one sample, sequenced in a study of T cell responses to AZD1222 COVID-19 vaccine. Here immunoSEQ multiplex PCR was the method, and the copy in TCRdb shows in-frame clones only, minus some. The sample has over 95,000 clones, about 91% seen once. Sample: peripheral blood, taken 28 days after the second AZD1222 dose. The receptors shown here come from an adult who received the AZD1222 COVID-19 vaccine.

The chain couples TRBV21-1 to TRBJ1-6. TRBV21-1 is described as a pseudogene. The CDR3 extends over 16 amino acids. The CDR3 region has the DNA TGTGCCAGCATTAGGCCTCGGGGGTGCGGTAATTCACCCCTCCACTTT. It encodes CASIRPRGCGNSPLHF.

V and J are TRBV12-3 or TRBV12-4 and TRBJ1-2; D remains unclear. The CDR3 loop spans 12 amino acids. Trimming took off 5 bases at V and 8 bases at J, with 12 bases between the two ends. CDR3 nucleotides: TGTGCCAGCAGTCCAGGCATCTGGGGCTACACCTTC. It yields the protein CASSPGIWGYTF.